These 24 T cell receptor beta chains came from one sample sequenced in a study of T cell responses to AZD1222 COVID-19 vaccine. Measured with immunoSEQ multiplex PCR; TCRdb has only the in-frame clones, and not every one. The profile shows 13,000 or so clones, less than 85% of them singletons. Sample: peripheral blood, taken 28 days after the second AZD1222 dose. The receptor set was obtained from an adult who received the AZD1222 COVID-19 vaccine.

This clone was counted once. V is TRBV19 and J is TRBJ2-2; D is perhaps TRBD1 or TRBD2 (6 bases each). Trimming took off 2 bases at V and 6 bases at J, with 16 bases between the two ends. Germline CDR1 reads LNHDA; CDR2 reads SQIVND (reference sequence). The CDR3 consists of 16 residues. The DNA of the CDR3 is TGTGCCAGTAGTATATACGTGGGGGGCGCACCCGGGGAGCTGTTTTTT. Protein product: CASSIYVGGAPGELFF.

The V and J genes are TRBV27 and TRBJ1-5; D possibly corresponds to TRBD1 (6 bases). CDR1 is MNHEY, CDR2 SMNVEV, per germline (reference sequence). V gave up 8 bases and J gave up 0 bases, with 20 bases separating them. The CDR3 is 17 residues long. The CDR3 is CASQQVGGRGSNQPQHF. The CDR3 nucleotides read TGTGCCAGCCAACAAGTAGGGGGAAGGGGTAGCAATCAGCCCCAGCATTTT.

This chain joins TRBV6-5 and TRBJ1-2; D perhaps matches TRBD1 (6 bases). CDR3 length: 13 amino acids. In germline, CDR1 is MNHEY, CDR2 SVGAGI. V was pared by 6 bases and J by 8 bases, with 16 bases between. CDR3 DNA: TGTGCCAGCAGCAGACAGGAGGGGGGCGGCTACACCTTC. Its translation: CASSRQEGGGYTF.

The chain uses TRBV5-1 and TRBJ2-1, with no clear D. Between the trimmed V and J ends, which lost 1 base and 0 bases, there was a span of 8 bases. Germline V gives CDR1 SGHRS, CDR2 YFSETQ. The CDR3 consists of 15 residues. CDR3 coding DNA: TGCGCCAGCAGCTTGATTGACACCTCCTACAATGAGCAGTTCTTC. Its translation: CASSLIDTSYNEQFF.

This clone showed up just a few times. This chain uses TRBV20-1 with TRBJ1-1, with D possibly TRBD1 on 6 matching bases. This CDR3 is 16 amino acids long. V gave up 3 bases and J gave up 4 bases, with 21 bases separating them. Germline loops: CDR1 DFQATT, CDR2 SNEGSKA (reference sequence). The CDR3 is CSASYGASGAPTEAFF. The CDR3 DNA sequence: TGCAGTGCTAGTTACGGAGCATCAGGGGCCCCCACTGAAGCTTTCTTT.

This clone was counted a single time. The chain couples TRBV4-2 to TRBJ2-3; 9 bases match TRBD2. CDR3 length: 17 amino acids. V lost 0 bases and J lost 2; bases outside the gene matches: 6. The germline gives CDR1 LGHNA, CDR2 YNFKEQ. The DNA of the CDR3 is TGTGCCAGCAGCCAAGATTCGGCTAGCGGGGCCACAGATACGCAGTATTTT. Its protein is CASSQDSASGATDTQYF.

CDR3 region: CASSDLGQGNYGYTF. The DNA for the CDR3 is TGTGCCAGCAGTGATCTGGGACAGGGGAACTATGGCTACACCTTC. The chain joins TRBV6-1 to TRBJ1-2, with TRBD1 matching over 10 bases. The J segment lost 2 bases and the V segment lost 3 bases, leaving 3 bases of the junction unmatched. CDR1 is MNHNS, CDR2 SASEGT, per germline. The CDR3 runs to 15 residues.

The V gene is TRBV27, the J gene TRBJ1-1, with D uncertain. CDR1 and CDR2 (germline): MNHEY, SMNVEV (reference sequence). Trimming cost V 6 bases and J 6 bases, with 11 bases left between them. The CDR3 has 12 residues. CDR3 loop: CASRNLASEAFF. CDR3 sequence (DNA): TGTGCCAGCAGAAATCTTGCTTCTGAAGCTTTCTTT.

The rearrangement joins TRBV5-1 to TRBJ2-1, with TRBD1 matching over 8 bases. Germline CDR1 is SGHRS and CDR2 is YFSETQ. J was trimmed by 3 bases and V by 0 bases; bases with no gene match: 5. CDR3 length equals 16 residues. The CDR3 DNA follows: TGCGCCAGCAGCTTGGATCCACAGGGGGGCTACAATGAGCAGTTCTTC. Residues: CASSLDPQGGYNEQFF.

This clone occurred a few times. V usage is TRBV11-3 and J usage is TRBJ2-1, with 8 bases fitting TRBD2. The junction had 2 bases not matched to a gene; V was cut back by 3 bases and J by 10 bases. Germline values: CDR1 SGHNT, CDR2 YENEEA. This CDR3 contains 12 residues. The CDR3 region has the DNA TGTGCCAGCAGCTTTAAGCGGGAGGAGCAGTTCTTC. It codes for CASSFKREEQFF.

The chain uses TRBV7-9 and TRBJ2-3; 13 positions match TRBD2. The CDR3 is 16 amino acids. V lost 5 bases to trimming and J lost 4 bases; unmatched junction nucleotides: 6. In germline, CDR1 is SEHNR, CDR2 FQNEAQ (reference sequence). CDR3 loop: CASSRGLAGVADTQYF. For the CDR3, the DNA is TGTGCCAGCAGCAGAGGACTAGCGGGAGTGGCAGATACGCAGTATTTT.

V is TRBV28 and J is TRBJ1-2; D ambiguous. Per the germline V gene, CDR1 is MDHEN and CDR2 is SYDVKM. The CDR3 has 13 amino acids. Trimming pared 3 bases from V and 1 base from J, leaving 6 bases between. CDR3 region: CASSLGYNYGYTF. CDR3 DNA: TGTGCCAGCAGTTTGGGCTATAACTATGGCTACACCTTC.

The chain joins TRBV7-8 to TRBJ2-1; TRBD2 matches 7 bases. V trimming: 5 bases; J trimming: 2 bases; junction bases outside the gene matches: 9. This CDR3 has 16 residues. Germline V gene lookup returns CDR1 SGHVS and CDR2 FQNEAQ. The CDR3 here is CASSPSSGQTYNEQFF. DNA of the CDR3: TGTGCCAGCAGCCCCTCTAGCGGCCAGACCTACAATGAGCAGTTCTTC. Filled out from reference TRBV7-8 and TRBJ2-1, the complete variable domain reads GAGVSQSPRYKVAKRGQDVALRCDPISGHVSLFWYQQALGQGPEFLTYFQNEAQLDKSGLPSDRFFAERPEGSVSTLKIQRTQQEDSAVYLCASSPSSGQTYNEQFFGPGTRLTVL.

The rearrangement uses TRBV19 and TRBJ2-1; no clear D gene. The CDR3 is 13 residues long. Trimming took off 3 bases at V and 8 bases at J, with 11 bases between the two ends. Per germline, CDR1 LNHDA and CDR2 SQIVND (reference sequence). DNA of the CDR3: TGTGCCAGTAGTATTTCCGGCCAGGATGAGCAGTTCTTC. Translation: CASSISGQDEQFF. The full variable domain, rest sourced from reference TRBV19 and TRBJ2-1, is DGGITQSPKYLFRKEGQNVTLSCEQNLNHDAMYWYRQDPGQGLRLIYYSQIVNDFQKGDIAEGYSVSREKKESFPLTVTSAQKNPTAFYLCASSISGQDEQFFGPGTRLTVL.

J is TRBJ2-1 and V is TRBV11-2, with 10 bases matching TRBD2. The CDR3 is 18 residues long. Trimming removed 2 bases from V and 3 bases from J; junction bases left unmatched: 10. CDR1 and CDR2 from the germline V gene are SGHAT and FQNNGV. The CDR3 DNA reads as TGTGCCAGCAGCTTACGGTCCAGCGGGAGGGCCCTCTACAATGAGCAGTTCTTC. Translating gives CASSLRSSGRALYNEQFF.

V is TRBV30 and J is TRBJ1-2; tentatively, D is TRBD1 (6 bases). CDR1 and CDR2 (germline): GTSNPN, SVGIG (reference sequence). V was trimmed by 5 bases and J by 5 bases, leaving 18 bases between them. CDR3 length: 14 residues. CDR3 bases: TGTGCCTGGTCGCTCTACAGGGTTGGGTATGGCTACACCTTC. Translation: CAWSLYRVGYGYTF.

This clone has a handful of counts. This CDR3 is also generated by other DNA sequences in the sample. This rearrangement joins TRBV19 to TRBJ2-3; D may match TRBD1 or TRBD2 (5 bases each). Germline CDR1 LNHDA, CDR2 SQIVND (reference sequence). CDR3 length: 10 residues. Trimming removed 8 bases from V and 6 bases from J, with 6 bases in between. The CDR3 loop is CASEGDTQYF. The CDR3 coding sequence is TGTGCCAGTGAGGGGGATACGCAGTATTTT.

Here the CDR3 DNA reads TGCGCCAGCAGTCACATTGTCGGGCAGTACACTGAAGCTTTCTTT. It codes for CASSHIVGQYTEAFF. V usage is TRBV23-1 and J usage is TRBJ1-1, with unresolved D. TRBV23-1 is designated an ORF whose function remains uncertain. V lost 3 bases to trimming and J lost 3 bases, with 14 bases between them. The CDR3 extends over 15 amino acids.

The chain recombines TRBV5-1 with TRBJ2-2, with 7 bases that match TRBD1. The V gene end was trimmed by 0 bases and the J gene end by 3 bases; junction bases not matched to a gene: 5. Per the germline V gene, CDR1 is SGHRS and CDR2 is YFSETQ. There are 16 residues in the CDR3. In DNA, the CDR3 is TGCGCCAGCAGCTTGGTGTGGACAGGTGACACCGGGGAGCTGTTTTTT. Translated: CASSLVWTGDTGELFF.

The gene calls are TRBV7-9 and TRBJ1-2; D possibly corresponds to TRBD1 (5 bases). CDR3 length equals 12 residues. Germline loops: CDR1 SEHNR, CDR2 FQNEAQ (reference sequence). With 5 bases removed from V and 6 bases from J, the gap between germline ends came to 10 bases. This CDR3 reads CASSRGEDGYTF. In DNA form, the CDR3 reads TGTGCCAGCAGCCGGGGGGAGGATGGCTACACCTTC.

The chain carries TRBV9 and TRBJ1-2; 11 nucleotides match TRBD1. From germline, CDR1 is SGDLS and CDR2 YYNGEE. CDR3 length: 17 amino acids. V lost 0 bases to trimming and J lost 3 bases; unmatched junction nucleotides: 7. CDR3 nucleotide sequence: TGTGCCAGCAGCGTAGAGGGACAGGGGGGATCCTACTATGGCTACACCTTC. It translates to CASSVEGQGGSYYGYTF.

The V and J genes are TRBV7-9 and TRBJ1-4, with a weak D call TRBD1 (6 bases). Germline-derived CDR1 and CDR2 are SEHNR and FQNEAQ (reference sequence). The CDR3 has 15 residues. The V end lost 5 bases, the J end lost 5 bases, and 15 bases lay between the germline ends. The CDR3 DNA sequence: TGTGCCAGCAGCACCCGAGGCGGGGGCAATGAAAAACTGTTTTTT. The encoded protein is CASSTRGGGNEKLFF.

This rearrangement joins TRBV28 to TRBJ1-2; D gene unclear. Germline V gene data show CDR1 as MDHEN and CDR2 as SYDVKM. CDR3 size: 14 residues. Deletions cut 10 bases from V and 0 bases from J, with 15 bases between. CDR3 region: CAITSPATNYGYTF. The CDR3 region has the DNA TGTGCCATCACCTCGCCCGCCACTAACTATGGCTACACCTTC.

The chain links TRBV12-5 to TRBJ1-6, with TRBD1 matching 12 bases. Germline values: CDR1 LGHNT, CDR2 FRNRAP. The CDR3 contains 15 residues. With 9 bases clipped from V and 9 bases from J, the junction kept 9 bases outside the gene matches. The chain's CDR3 is CASPPGQGAASPLHF. The CDR3 nucleotides are TGTGCTAGCCCCCCGGGACAGGGGGCTGCTTCACCCCTCCACTTT.